Reported below is one TCR beta chain. Its target is unknown. Looked up from germline, CDR1 is SNHLY and CDR2 is FYNNEI. The CDR3 runs 19 residues. The ends were cut back, 4 bases at V and 3 bases at J, with 26 bases in the middle. This record belongs to a study of cytomegalovirus exposure and HLA in healthy donors. General study points: Later analysis associated a missense DCLRE1C variant with TCR beta V- and J-gene trimming.

It was with 60 Vbeta and 13 Jbeta primers that the PCR ran. Repertoires were generated with immunoSEQ multiplex PCR, while TCRdb's copy carries only in-frame clones and drops some. The profile covers under 250,000 clones, with 70% to 80% appearing a single time and approximately 3.9% taken by the ten largest. The source is a male donor in good health and CMV-seronegative. Material: PBMCs. The chain links TRBV2 to TRBJ2-3; the D gene is possibly TRBD2 (10 bases). CDR3 residues: CASSVPQGASGSQTDTQYF. CDR3 coding DNA: TGTGCCAGCAGTGTGCCACAGGGGGCTAGCGGGAGTCAGACAGATACGCAGTATTTT.